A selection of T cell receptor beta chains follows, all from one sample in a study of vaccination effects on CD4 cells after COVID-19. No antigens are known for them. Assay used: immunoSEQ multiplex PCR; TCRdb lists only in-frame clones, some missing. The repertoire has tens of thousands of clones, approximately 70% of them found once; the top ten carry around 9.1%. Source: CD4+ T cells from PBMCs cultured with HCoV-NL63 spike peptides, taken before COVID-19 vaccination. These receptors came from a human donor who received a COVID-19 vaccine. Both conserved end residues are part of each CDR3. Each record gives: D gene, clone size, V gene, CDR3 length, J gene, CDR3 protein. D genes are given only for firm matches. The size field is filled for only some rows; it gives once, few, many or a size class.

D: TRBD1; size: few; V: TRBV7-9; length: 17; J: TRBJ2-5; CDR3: CASSPRPGQGNFATQYF
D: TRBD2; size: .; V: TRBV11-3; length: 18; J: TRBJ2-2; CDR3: CASSLEQSGTRSTGELFF
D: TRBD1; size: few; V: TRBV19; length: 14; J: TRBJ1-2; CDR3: CASSRGQGAWGYTF
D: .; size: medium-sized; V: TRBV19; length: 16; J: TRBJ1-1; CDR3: CASSFRQVRSNTEAFF
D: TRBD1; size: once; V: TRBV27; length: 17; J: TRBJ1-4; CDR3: CASSSGQGATESEKLFF
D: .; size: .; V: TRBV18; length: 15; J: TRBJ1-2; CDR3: CASSPTGFSNYGYTF
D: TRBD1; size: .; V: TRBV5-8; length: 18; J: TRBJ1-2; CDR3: CASSHSAIQGARNYGYTF
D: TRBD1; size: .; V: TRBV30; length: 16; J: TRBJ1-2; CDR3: CAWGRDRGLYGYGYTF
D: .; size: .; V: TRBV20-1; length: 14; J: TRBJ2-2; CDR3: CSASRGPNTGELFF
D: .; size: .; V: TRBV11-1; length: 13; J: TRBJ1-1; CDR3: CASSPQVNTEAFF
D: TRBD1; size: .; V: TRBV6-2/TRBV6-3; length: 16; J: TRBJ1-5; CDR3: CASSYRDREADRPQHF
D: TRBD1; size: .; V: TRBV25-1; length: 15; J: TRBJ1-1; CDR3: CASKPTGGAGGAAFF
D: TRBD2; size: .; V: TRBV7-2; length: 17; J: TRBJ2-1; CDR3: CASSLAFGTSVYNEQFF
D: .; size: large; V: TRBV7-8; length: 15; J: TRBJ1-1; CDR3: CASSLTELTFTEAFF
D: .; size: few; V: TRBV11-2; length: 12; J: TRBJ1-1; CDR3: CASSDLGTEAFF
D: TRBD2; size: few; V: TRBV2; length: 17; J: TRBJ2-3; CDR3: CASNMAGTSGSTDTQYF
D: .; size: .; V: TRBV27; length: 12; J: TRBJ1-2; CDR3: CASAGTSHRVTF
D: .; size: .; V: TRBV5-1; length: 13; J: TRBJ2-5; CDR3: CASSFSDAETQYF
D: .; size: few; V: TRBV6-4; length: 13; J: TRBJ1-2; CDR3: CASSDSAEGGYTF
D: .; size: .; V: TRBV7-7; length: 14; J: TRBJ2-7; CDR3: CASSLSTRRCEQYF
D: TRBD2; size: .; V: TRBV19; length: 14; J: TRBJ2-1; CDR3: CASRWLAADNEQFF
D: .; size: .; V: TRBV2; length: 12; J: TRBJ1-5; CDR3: CASRLGNQPQHF
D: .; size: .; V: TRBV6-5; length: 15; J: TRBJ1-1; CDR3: CASSYPPGANTEAFF
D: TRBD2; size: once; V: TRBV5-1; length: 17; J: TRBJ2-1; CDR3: CASSTTSSGRAGNEQFF
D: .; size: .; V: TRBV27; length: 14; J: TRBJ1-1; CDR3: CASSVSRGNTEAFF
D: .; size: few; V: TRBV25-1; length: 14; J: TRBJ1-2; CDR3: CASSVPGNNYGYTF
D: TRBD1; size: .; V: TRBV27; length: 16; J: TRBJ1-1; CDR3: CASSSWDRGEDTEAFF
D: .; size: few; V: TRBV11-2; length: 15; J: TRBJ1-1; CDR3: CASSLVPGSWTEAFF
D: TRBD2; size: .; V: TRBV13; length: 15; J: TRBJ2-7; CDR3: CASSPRTSGSFEQYF
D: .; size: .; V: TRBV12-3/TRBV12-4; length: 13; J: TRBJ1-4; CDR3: CASSLATNEKLFF
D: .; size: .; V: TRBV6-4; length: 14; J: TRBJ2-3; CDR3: CASSDSIGADTQYF
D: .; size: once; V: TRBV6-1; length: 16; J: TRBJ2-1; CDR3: CASSVGPPLTYNEQFF
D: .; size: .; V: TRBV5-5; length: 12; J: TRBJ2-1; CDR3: CASSLEGGEQFF
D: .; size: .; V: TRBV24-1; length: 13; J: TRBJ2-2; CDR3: CAARDSNTGELFF
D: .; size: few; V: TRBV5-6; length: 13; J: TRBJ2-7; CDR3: CASTPGGDREQYF
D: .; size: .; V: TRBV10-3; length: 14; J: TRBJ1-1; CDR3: CAISDRQTETEAFF
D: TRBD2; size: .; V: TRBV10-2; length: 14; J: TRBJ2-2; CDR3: CASRSGANTGELFF
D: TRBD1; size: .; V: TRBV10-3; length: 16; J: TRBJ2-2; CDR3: CAISFRDSDNTGELFF
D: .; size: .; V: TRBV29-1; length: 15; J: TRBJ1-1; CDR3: CSVLDDRPENTEAFF
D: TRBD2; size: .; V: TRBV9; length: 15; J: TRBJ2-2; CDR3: CASSPTRLATGELFF
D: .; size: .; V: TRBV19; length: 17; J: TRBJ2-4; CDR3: CASSPRGTALAKNIQYF